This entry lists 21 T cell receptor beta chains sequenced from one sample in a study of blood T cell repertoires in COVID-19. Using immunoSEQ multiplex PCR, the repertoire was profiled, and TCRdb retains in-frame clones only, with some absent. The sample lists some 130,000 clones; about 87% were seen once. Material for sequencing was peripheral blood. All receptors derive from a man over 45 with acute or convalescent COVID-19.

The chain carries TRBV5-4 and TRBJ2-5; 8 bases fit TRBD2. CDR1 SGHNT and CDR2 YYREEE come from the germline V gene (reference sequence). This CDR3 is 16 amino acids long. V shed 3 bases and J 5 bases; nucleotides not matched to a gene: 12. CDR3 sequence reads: CASSSAGNSGTETQYF. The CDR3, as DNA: TGTGCCAGCAGCTCGGCGGGCAATAGCGGGACCGAGACCCAGTACTTC.

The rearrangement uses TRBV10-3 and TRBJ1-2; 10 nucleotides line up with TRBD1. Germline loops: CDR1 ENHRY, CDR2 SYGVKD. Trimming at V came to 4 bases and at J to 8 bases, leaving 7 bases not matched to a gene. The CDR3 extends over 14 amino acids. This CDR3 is CAISVRQGAAGYTF. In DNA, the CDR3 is TGTGCCATCAGTGTCCGACAGGGGGCTGCGGGCTACACCTTC.

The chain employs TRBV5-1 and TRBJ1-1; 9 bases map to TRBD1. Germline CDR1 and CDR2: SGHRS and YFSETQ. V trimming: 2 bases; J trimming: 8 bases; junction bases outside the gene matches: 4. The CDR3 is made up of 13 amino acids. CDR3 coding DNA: TGCGCCAGCAGCTTCCGACAGGGGGAAGAAGCTTTCTTT. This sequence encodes CASSFRQGEEAFF.

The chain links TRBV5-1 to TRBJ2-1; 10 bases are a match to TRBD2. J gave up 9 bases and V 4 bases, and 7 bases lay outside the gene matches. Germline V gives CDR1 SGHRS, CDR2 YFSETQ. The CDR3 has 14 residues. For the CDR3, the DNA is TGCGCCAGCAGCCCCGGACTAGCGGCGGTTGAGCAGTTCTTC. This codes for CASSPGLAAVEQFF.

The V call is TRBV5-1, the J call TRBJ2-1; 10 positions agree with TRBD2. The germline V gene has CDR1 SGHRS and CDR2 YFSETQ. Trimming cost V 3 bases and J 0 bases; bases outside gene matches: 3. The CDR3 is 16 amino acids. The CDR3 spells CASSYGLAASYNEQFF. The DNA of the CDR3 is TGCGCCAGCAGCTATGGACTAGCGGCCTCCTACAATGAGCAGTTCTTC.

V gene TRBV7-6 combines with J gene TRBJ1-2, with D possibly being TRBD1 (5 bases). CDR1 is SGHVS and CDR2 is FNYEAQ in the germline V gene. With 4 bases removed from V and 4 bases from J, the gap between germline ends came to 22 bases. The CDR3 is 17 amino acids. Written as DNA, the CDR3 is TGTGCCAGCAGCTCAACATGGGACTCGACGGGGGGCTATGGCTACACCTTC. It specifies CASSSTWDSTGGYGYTF.

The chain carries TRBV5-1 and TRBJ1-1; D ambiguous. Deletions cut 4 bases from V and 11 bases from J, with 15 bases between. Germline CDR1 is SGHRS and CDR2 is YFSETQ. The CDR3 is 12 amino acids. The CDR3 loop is CASSGEAGMAFF. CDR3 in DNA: TGCGCCAGCAGCGGGGAGGCAGGAATGGCTTTCTTT. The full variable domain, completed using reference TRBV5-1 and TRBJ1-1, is KAGVTQTPRYLIKTRGQQVTLSCSPISGHRSVSWYQQTPGQGLQFLFEYFSETQRNKGNFPGRFSGRQFSNSRSEMNVSTLELGDSALYLCASSGEAGMAFFGQGTRLTVV.

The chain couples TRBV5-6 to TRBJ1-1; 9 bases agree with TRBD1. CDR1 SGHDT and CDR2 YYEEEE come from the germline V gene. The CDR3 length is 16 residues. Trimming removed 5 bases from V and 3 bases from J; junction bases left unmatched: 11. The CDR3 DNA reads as TGTGCCAGCAGACCGGGACAGGGAGTTAGGGACACTGAAGCTTTCTTT. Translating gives CASRPGQGVRDTEAFF.

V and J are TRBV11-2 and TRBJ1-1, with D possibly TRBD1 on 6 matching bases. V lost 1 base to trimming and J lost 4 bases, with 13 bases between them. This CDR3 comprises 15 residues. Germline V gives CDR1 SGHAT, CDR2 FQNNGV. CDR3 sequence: CASSLGGGRGTEAFF. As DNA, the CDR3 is TGTGCCAGCAGCTTAGGGGGGGGCAGGGGCACTGAAGCTTTCTTT.

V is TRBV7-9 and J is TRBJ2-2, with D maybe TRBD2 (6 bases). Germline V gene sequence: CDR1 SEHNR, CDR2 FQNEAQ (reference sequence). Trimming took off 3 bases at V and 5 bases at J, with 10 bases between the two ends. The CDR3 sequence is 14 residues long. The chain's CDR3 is CASSLGTETGELFF. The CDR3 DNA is TGTGCCAGCAGCTTGGGGACTGAAACCGGGGAGCTGTTTTTT.

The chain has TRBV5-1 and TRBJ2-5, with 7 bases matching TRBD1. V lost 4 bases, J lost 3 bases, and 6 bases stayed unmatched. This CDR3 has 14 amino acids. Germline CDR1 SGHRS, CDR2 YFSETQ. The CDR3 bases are TGCGCCAGCAGCGGGGGACAGACGGAAGAGACCCAGTACTTC. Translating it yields CASSGGQTEETQYF.

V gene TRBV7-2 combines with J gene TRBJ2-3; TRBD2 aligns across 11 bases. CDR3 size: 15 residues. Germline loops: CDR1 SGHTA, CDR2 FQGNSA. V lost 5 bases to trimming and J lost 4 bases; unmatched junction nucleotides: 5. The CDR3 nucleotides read TGTGCCAGCAGCAAGCCGACTAGCGGGGCAGATACGCAGTATTTT. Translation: CASSKPTSGADTQYF.

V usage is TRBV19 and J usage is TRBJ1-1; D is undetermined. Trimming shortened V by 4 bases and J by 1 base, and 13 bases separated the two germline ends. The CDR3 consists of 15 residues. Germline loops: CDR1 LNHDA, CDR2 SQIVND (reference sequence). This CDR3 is CASSTRFLSNTEAFF. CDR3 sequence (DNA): TGTGCCAGTAGTACCAGGTTTCTGTCGAACACTGAAGCTTTCTTT.

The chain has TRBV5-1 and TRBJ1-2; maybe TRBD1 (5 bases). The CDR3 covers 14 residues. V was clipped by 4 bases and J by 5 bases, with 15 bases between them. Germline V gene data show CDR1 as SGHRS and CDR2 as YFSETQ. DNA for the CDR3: TGCGCCAGCAGCCCCCAAGACAGTCCTTATGGCTACACCTTC. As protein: CASSPQDSPYGYTF. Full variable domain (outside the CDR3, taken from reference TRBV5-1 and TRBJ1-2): KAGVTQTPRYLIKTRGQQVTLSCSPISGHRSVSWYQQTPGQGLQFLFEYFSETQRNKGNFPGRFSGRQFSNSRSEMNVSTLELGDSALYLCASSPQDSPYGYTFGSGTRLTVV.

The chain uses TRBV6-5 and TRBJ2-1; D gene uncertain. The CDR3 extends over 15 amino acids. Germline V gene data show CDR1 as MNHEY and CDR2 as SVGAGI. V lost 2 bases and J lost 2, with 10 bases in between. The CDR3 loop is CASSYGVAAYNEQFF. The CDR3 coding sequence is TGTGCCAGCAGTTACGGAGTAGCAGCCTACAATGAGCAGTTCTTC.

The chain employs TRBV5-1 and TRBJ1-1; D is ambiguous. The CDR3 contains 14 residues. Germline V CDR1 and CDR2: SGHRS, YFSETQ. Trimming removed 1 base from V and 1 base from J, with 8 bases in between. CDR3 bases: TGCGCCAGCAGCTTGAAGGGAGGGAACACTGAAGCTTTCTTT. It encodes CASSLKGGNTEAFF.

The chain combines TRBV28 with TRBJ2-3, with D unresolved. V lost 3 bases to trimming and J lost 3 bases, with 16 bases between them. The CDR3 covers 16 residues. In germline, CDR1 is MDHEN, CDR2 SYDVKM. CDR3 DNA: TGTGCCAGCAGTTTCCTCGGCGGAGATATTACAGATACGCAGTATTTT. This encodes CASSFLGGDITDTQYF.

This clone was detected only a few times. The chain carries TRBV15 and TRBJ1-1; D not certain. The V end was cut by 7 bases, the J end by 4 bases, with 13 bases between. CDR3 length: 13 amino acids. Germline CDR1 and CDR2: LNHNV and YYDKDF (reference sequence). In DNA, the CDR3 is TGTGCCACCACCCCCAGGTCCTCCACTGAAGCTTTCTTT. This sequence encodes CATTPRSSTEAFF.

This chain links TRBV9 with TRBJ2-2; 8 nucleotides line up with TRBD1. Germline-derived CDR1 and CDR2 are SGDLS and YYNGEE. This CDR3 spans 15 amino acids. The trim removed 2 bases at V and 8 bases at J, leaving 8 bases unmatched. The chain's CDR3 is CASSVRDRRLGELFF. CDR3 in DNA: TGTGCCAGCAGCGTCAGGGACAGGCGCCTTGGGGAGCTGTTTTTT.

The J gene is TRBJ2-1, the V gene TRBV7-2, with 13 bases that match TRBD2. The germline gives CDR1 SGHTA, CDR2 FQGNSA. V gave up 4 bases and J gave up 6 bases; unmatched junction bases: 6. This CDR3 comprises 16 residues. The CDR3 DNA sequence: TGTGCCAGCAGCTCGAGACTAGCGGGAGGAGGCAATGAGCAGTTCTTC. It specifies CASSSRLAGGGNEQFF.

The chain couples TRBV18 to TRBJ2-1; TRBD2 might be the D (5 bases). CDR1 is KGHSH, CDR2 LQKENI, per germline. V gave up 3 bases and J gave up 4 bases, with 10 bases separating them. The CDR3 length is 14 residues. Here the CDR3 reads CASSPASLYNEQFF. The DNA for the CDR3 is TGTGCCAGCTCACCGGCTAGCCTATACAATGAGCAGTTCTTC.